This T cell receptor beta chain appears in the sequencing data of a study of blood T cell repertoires in COVID-19. Study-level information: Researchers got acute and convalescent COVID-19 samples from the United States, Italy and Spain. PBMCs, B-cell-depleted T cells, or T cells provided the cDNA or gDNA that made up the material.

The CDR3 sequence is 11 residues long. The V gene end was trimmed by 4 bases and the J gene end by 11 bases; junction bases not matched to a gene: 6. Germline CDR1 reads SQVTM; CDR2 reads ANQGSEA. Using immunoSEQ multiplex PCR, the repertoire was profiled, and TCRdb retains in-frame clones only, with some absent. The sample shows some 330,000 clones, over 80% of them seen only once. Two consecutive negative NP/OP PCR tests, clearance, or resolved symptoms defined Cohort 3 recovery. The chain uses TRBV29-1 and TRBJ1-1; the match to TRBD1 covers 8 bases. This TCR was sampled from a woman aged 45 to 65 who had recovered from COVID-19. Source material: PBMCs or T cells enriched from blood (not recorded which). CDR3 residues: CSVVQGAEAFF. As DNA, the CDR3 is TGCAGCGTTGTTCAGGGGGCGGAGGCTTTCTTT.